This TCR beta chain comes out of a study of blood T cell repertoires in COVID-19. This table comes from immunoSEQ multiplex PCR, and its TCRdb copy is limited to in-frame clones, with some not included. The data show 200,000 or so clones, approximately 90% seen once. The CDR3 spans 17 residues. Trimming took off 6 bases at V and 0 bases at J, with 15 bases between the two ends. Germline V gene data show CDR1 as MGHDK and CDR2 as SYGVNS. This clone was observed many times. The specimen sequenced was PBMCs or T cells enriched from blood (not recorded which). The origin of this receptor is a woman aged 25 to 45 who had recovered from COVID-19. The V gene is TRBV25-1, the J gene TRBJ2-6, with a weak D call TRBD2 (6 bases). For the CDR3, the DNA is TGTGCCAGCAGCCCCCCGGGGGTGTTCTCTGGGGCCAACGTCCTGACTTTC. Protein sequence: CASSPPGVFSGANVLTF.